Below are 8 T cell receptor beta chains sequenced from a single sample in a study of blood T cell repertoires in COVID-19. Libraries were prepared by immunoSEQ multiplex PCR; TCRdb keeps only in-frame clonotypes and omits some of them. This sample yields fewer than 85,000 clones, of which about 87% are seen a single time; approximately 4.5% belongs to the top ten. Specimen: peripheral blood. The receptors were gathered from a man in his fifties or sixties with active COVID-19.

V usage is TRBV19 and J usage is TRBJ2-5, with 12 bases identical to TRBD2. The CDR3 covers 16 residues. CDR1 is LNHDA and CDR2 is SQIVND in the germline V gene (reference sequence). J was trimmed by 4 bases and V by 5 bases; bases with no gene match: 8. The CDR3 nucleotides are TGTGCCAGTAGTCGGACTAGCGGGAAGGTGGCAGAGACCCAGTACTTC. Residues: CASSRTSGKVAETQYF.

The chain combines TRBV7-2 with TRBJ2-7, with TRBD2 matching over 10 bases. This CDR3 is 15 amino acids long. The germline V gene encodes CDR1 SGHTA and CDR2 FQGNSA. V lost 5 bases to trimming and J lost 6 bases; unmatched junction nucleotides: 10. The CDR3 reads CASSLVAGGGREQYF. The DNA of the CDR3 is TGTGCCAGCAGCCTAGTAGCGGGGGGTGGTCGCGAGCAGTACTTC.

The chain couples TRBV29-1 to TRBJ2-3; 15 positions match TRBD2. Germline trimming cut 3 bases from V and 3 bases from J; bases unmatched to any gene: 10. Per the germline V gene, CDR1 is SQVTM and CDR2 is ANQGSEA. The CDR3 is 18 amino acids. CDR3 sequence (DNA): TGCAGCGTTGAGGGACTAGCGGGGGGCCTCCACTTGACAGATACGCAGTATTTT. Translated, it gives CSVEGLAGGLHLTDTQYF.

The J gene is TRBJ1-6, the V gene TRBV28; D might be TRBD1 (5 bases). This CDR3 comprises 15 residues. Trimming pared 5 bases from V and 3 bases from J, leaving 11 bases between. Germline values: CDR1 MDHEN, CDR2 SYDVKM. The CDR3 loop is CASSGGTYYNSPLHF. The DNA for the CDR3 is TGTGCCAGCAGTGGAGGGACTTACTATAATTCACCCCTCCACTTT.

The table lists this clone with a few counts. The chain links TRBV5-4 to TRBJ2-5; 9 bases map to TRBD2. CDR1 and CDR2 (germline): SGHNT, YYREEE (reference sequence). The CDR3 covers 15 residues. With 1 base clipped from V and 2 bases from J, the junction kept 3 bases outside the gene matches. The CDR3 DNA reads as TGTGCCAGCAGCTTGATTGGACTAGCGCAAGAGACCCAGTACTTC. It encodes CASSLIGLAQETQYF.

This clone showed up just a few times. The chain links TRBV28 to TRBJ2-1; 8 bases are a match to TRBD2. With 8 bases clipped from V and 8 bases from J, the junction kept 14 bases outside the gene matches. The CDR3 is 15 residues long. Germline-derived CDR1 and CDR2 are MDHEN and SYDVKM. The CDR3 reads CASGRSGGGADEQFF. CDR3 bases: TGTGCCAGCGGCCGATCGGGGGGGGGTGCCGATGAGCAGTTCTTC.

The chain employs TRBV11-3 and TRBJ2-1; 7 bases align to TRBD2. CDR3 length: 15 residues. After removal of 5 bases from V and 5 bases from J, the junction contained 9 bases not matched to a gene. Germline CDR1 is SGHNT and CDR2 is YENEEA. Here the CDR3 DNA reads TGTGCCAGCAGCCCCCGGGGCAGCGGGAACAATGAGCAGTTCTTC. Encoded protein: CASSPRGSGNNEQFF.

In its sample, this clone was seen once. The chain employs TRBV28 and TRBJ2-2, with a weak D call TRBD2 (5 bases). In germline, CDR1 is MDHEN, CDR2 SYDVKM. The CDR3 length is 17 residues. V lost 6 bases to trimming and J lost 0 bases, with 17 bases between them. CDR3 bases: TGTGCCAGCAGAGACCCCCATCGGGATACGAACACCGGGGAGCTGTTTTTT. Translated: CASRDPHRDTNTGELFF.